Sequencing of this T cell receptor (beta chain) was carried out in a study of beta chain features in type 1 diabetes. Per germline, CDR1 MGHRA and CDR2 YSYEKL. Unmatched junction bases numbered 6, after V lost 0 bases and J lost 2 bases. This CDR3 is 17 amino acids long. Findings of the study overall: In type 1 diabetes patients, VDJ junctions had fewer insertions; deletions at these junctions were more frequent.

All of the isolated RNA was reverse transcribed, so expressed TCRB transcripts were sequenced. The assay was immunoSEQ multiplex PCR, and TCRdb's table has in-frame clones only and misses some. This table has 150,000 or so clones, about 9.8% appearing once. This clone was picked up a small number of times. What it binds is not known. The sequence was obtained from a woman under 30 in good health. The chain joins TRBV4-1 to TRBJ1-5; TRBD1 matches at 8 bases. Sequences were obtained from central memory CD4+ T cells from blood. CDR3 loop: CASSQDTGGQGNQPQHF. CDR3 bases: TGCGCCAGCAGCCAAGACACGGGGGGACAGGGCAATCAGCCCCAGCATTTT.